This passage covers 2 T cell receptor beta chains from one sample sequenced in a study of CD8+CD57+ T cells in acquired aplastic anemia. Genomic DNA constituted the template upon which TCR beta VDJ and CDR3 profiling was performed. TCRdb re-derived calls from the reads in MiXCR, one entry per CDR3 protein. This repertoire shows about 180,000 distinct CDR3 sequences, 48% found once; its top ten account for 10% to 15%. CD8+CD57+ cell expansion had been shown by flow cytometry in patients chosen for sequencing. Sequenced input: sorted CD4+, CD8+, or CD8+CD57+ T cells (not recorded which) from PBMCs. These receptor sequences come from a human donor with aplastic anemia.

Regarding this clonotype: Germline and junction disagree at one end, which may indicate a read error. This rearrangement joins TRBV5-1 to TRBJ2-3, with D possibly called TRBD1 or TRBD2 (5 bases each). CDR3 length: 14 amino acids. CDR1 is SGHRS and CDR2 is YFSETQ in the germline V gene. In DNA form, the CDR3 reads TGCGCCAGCAGCCCCGGGACCTACACAGATGCGCAGTATTTT. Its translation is CASSPGTYTDAQYF.

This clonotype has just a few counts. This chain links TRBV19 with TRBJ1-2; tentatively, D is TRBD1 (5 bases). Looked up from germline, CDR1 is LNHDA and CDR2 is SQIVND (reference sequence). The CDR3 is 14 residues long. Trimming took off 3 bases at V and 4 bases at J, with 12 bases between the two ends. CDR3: CASSMSRVTYGYTF. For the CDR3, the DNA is TGTGCCAGTAGTATGTCCAGGGTGACCTATGGCTACACCTTC.